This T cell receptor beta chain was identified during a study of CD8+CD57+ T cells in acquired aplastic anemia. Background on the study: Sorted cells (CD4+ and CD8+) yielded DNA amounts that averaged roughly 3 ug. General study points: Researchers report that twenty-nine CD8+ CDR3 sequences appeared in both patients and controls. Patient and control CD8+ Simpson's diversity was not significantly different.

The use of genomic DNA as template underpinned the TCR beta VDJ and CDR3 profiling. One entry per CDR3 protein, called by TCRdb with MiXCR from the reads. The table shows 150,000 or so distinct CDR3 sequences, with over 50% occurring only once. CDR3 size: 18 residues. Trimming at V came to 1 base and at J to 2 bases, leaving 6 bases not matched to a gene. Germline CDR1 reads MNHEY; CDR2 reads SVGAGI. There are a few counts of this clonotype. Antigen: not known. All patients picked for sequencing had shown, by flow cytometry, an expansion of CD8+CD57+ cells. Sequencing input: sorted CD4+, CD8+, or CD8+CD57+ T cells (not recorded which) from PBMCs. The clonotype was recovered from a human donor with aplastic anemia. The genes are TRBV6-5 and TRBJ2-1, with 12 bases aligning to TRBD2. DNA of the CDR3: TGTGCCAGCAGTTACTTAACTAGCGGGGGGACACCCTACAATGAGCAGTTCTTC. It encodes CASSYLTSGGTPYNEQFF.